Listed here are 25 T cell receptor beta chains from one sample, sequenced in a study of blood T cell repertoires in COVID-19. TCRdb's table, derived via immunoSEQ multiplex PCR, lists solely in-frame clones and lacks some. The sample comprises roughly 150,000 clones, approximately 90% of which are singletons, and 2.5% to 3% rests with the top ten. Sequenced material: peripheral blood. The receptors were sampled from a man aged 60 to 69 with active or convalescent COVID-19.

The V call is TRBV11-2, the J call TRBJ2-7, with 11 bases that match TRBD2. Germline V lookup: CDR1 SGHAT, CDR2 FQNNGV. CDR3 length: 14 residues. V shed 5 bases, J shed 5 bases, and the junction held 5 bases outside the gene matches. DNA of the CDR3: TGTGCCAGCAGCCAGACTAGCGGGACACACGAGCAGTACTTC. This encodes CASSQTSGTHEQYF.

V and J are TRBV7-2 and TRBJ1-2; 9 bases map to TRBD1. The V and J ends lost 5 bases and 3 bases, in that order; junction bases with no gene match: 7. The germline V gene has CDR1 SGHTA and CDR2 FQGNSA. The CDR3 has 15 residues. The DNA of the CDR3 is TGTGCCAGCAGCCAAACAGGGGGCCGTGACTATGGCTACACCTTC. Translated: CASSQTGGRDYGYTF. The entire variable domain, with the rest obtained from reference TRBV7-2 and TRBJ1-2, is as follows: GAGVSQSPSNKVTEKGKDVELRCDPISGHTALYWYRQSLGQGLEFLIYFQGNSAPDKSGLPSDRFSAERTGGSVSTLTIQRTQQEDSAVYLCASSQTGGRDYGYTFGSGTRLTVV.

The rearrangement links TRBV4-3 to TRBJ1-6; 7 nucleotides match TRBD1. Germline lookup yields CDR1 LGHNA and CDR2 YSLEER. CDR3 length: 17 amino acids. J lost 7 bases, V lost 0 bases, and 9 bases had no gene match. CDR3 nucleotides: TGCGCCAGCAGCCAAGATGGACAGGCCAAGGTGAATTCACCCCTCCACTTT. Its protein product is CASSQDGQAKVNSPLHF.

This clone showed up just once. The genes are TRBV30 and TRBJ1-5; tentatively, D is TRBD1 (6 bases). The CDR3 has 15 amino acids. Germline CDR1 reads GTSNPN; CDR2 reads SVGIG (reference sequence). The V and J ends lost 5 bases and 6 bases respectively, with 20 bases between them. The CDR3 sequence: CAWSLIPGGAQPQHF. In DNA, the CDR3 is TGTGCCTGGTCCCTTATTCCGGGGGGGGCTCAGCCCCAGCATTTT.

The chain joins TRBV6-1 to TRBJ2-2; 7 nucleotides match TRBD1. With V trimmed by 3 bases and J by 0 bases, 1 base remained unmatched. This CDR3 is built from 15 residues. Germline values: CDR1 MNHNS, CDR2 SASEGT. CDR3 coding DNA: TGTGCCAGCAGTGACAGGGGGTCGAACACCGGGGAGCTGTTTTTT. Residues: CASSDRGSNTGELFF.

This chain joins TRBV28 and TRBJ1-2; no clear D gene. Germline V gives CDR1 MDHEN, CDR2 SYDVKM. The V and J ends lost 7 bases and 6 bases respectively, with 12 bases between them. The CDR3 contains 12 residues. The CDR3 nucleotides read TGTGCCAGCACCCGTACAGTAGATGGCTACACCTTC. Protein sequence: CASTRTVDGYTF.

The V and J genes are TRBV6-5 and TRBJ2-1, with D possibly matching TRBD2 (6 bases). Germline loops: CDR1 MNHEY, CDR2 SVGAGI. This CDR3 is built from 14 residues. Trimming pared 0 bases from V and 9 bases from J, leaving 12 bases between. The CDR3 reads CASSYSKKGGEQFF. CDR3 DNA: TGTGCCAGCAGTTACTCGAAGAAGGGAGGTGAGCAGTTCTTC.

The rearrangement joins TRBV4-2 to TRBJ1-3; no clear D gene. The CDR3 length is 16 residues. Germline values: CDR1 LGHNA, CDR2 YNFKEQ. Trimming shortened V by 4 bases and J by 2 bases, and 15 bases separated the two germline ends. The CDR3 protein is CASSRGEGEAGNTIYF. The CDR3 DNA is TGTGCCAGCAGCCGCGGGGAGGGAGAAGCTGGAAACACCATATATTTT.

The CDR3 bases are TGTGCCATCAGTGACAGGACTAGCGGCCTTTACAATGAGCAGTTCTTC. Its protein product is CAISDRTSGLYNEQFF. This sequence joins TRBV10-3 and TRBJ2-1; the match to TRBD2 covers 10 bases. The CDR3 contains 16 residues. Germline CDR1 and CDR2: ENHRY and SYGVKD. V was pared by 3 bases and J by 4 bases, with 6 bases of the junction left unmatched.

V usage is TRBV28 and J usage is TRBJ1-5; possibly TRBD1 for D (5 bases). This CDR3 contains 15 residues. Germline lookup yields CDR1 MDHEN and CDR2 SYDVKM. V was cut by 6 bases and J by 4 bases, with 16 bases left in between. CDR3 sequence reads: CASRAGGGWNQPQHF. CDR3 sequence (DNA): TGTGCCAGCAGAGCCGGGGGGGGTTGGAATCAGCCCCAGCATTTT.

The chain carries TRBV12-5 and TRBJ2-3, with a possible D match to TRBD1 (5 bases). V lost 1 base and J 0 bases, leaving 8 bases between the germline ends. The CDR3 extends over 15 amino acids. The V gene's germline CDR1 is LGHNT and CDR2 FRNRAP. This CDR3 is CASGLEQGSTDTQYF. The CDR3 nucleotides are TGTGCTAGTGGTTTGGAGCAGGGTAGCACAGATACGCAGTATTTT. Combining the CDR3 with reference TRBV12-5 and TRBJ2-3 gives the whole variable domain DARVTQTPRHKVTEMGQEVTMRCQPILGHNTVFWYRQTMMQGLELLAYFRNRAPLDDSGMPKDRFSAEMPDATLATLKIQPSEPRDSAVYFCASGLEQGSTDTQYFGPGTRLTVL.

The rearrangement links TRBV19 to TRBJ2-7; 8 bases match TRBD1. This CDR3 has 15 amino acids. J was trimmed by 0 bases and V by 4 bases; bases with no gene match: 5. Germline loops: CDR1 LNHDA, CDR2 SQIVND (reference sequence). This CDR3 reads CASSRTGGSSYEQYF. The CDR3 DNA reads TGTGCCAGTAGTAGAACAGGGGGAAGCTCCTACGAGCAGTACTTC.

A few counts support this clone. This rearrangement joins TRBV2 to TRBJ1-5; 10 nucleotides line up with TRBD1. The ends lost 7 bases at V and 5 bases at J; junction bases unmatched: 8. Per germline, CDR1 SNHLY and CDR2 FYNNEI. CDR3 size: 15 residues. DNA of the CDR3: TGTGCCAGCACGCGGGACAGGGGTGGGGATCAGCCCCAGCATTTT. Encoded protein: CASTRDRGGDQPQHF.

For the CDR3, the DNA is TGTGCCAGCAGCCAAAGAGACAGGGGAGACTATGGCTACACCTTC. Protein product: CASSQRDRGDYGYTF. V and J are TRBV7-6 and TRBJ1-2, with TRBD1 matching over 8 bases. CDR3 length equals 15 residues. J was trimmed by 3 bases and V by 5 bases; bases with no gene match: 8. The germline CDR1 and CDR2 sequences are SGHVS and FNYEAQ.

This sequence joins TRBV29-1 and TRBJ2-5; 16 bases align to TRBD2. The ends lost 3 bases at V and 5 bases at J; junction bases unmatched: 0. Germline V gene data show CDR1 as SQVTM and CDR2 as ANQGSEA. This CDR3 region has 14 residues. CDR3 DNA: TGCAGCGTTGAGGGACTAGCGGGAGGGGAGACCCAGTACTTC. Translation: CSVEGLAGGETQYF.

V and J are TRBV7-3 and TRBJ2-3, with 8 bases lining up with TRBD2. The length of the CDR3 is 19 residues. Germline V gene lookup returns CDR1 SGHTA and CDR2 FQGTGA. V lost 2 bases to trimming and J lost 5 bases; unmatched junction nucleotides: 18. CDR3 sequence reads: CASSLGRDLSSGREDTQYF. As DNA, the CDR3 is TGTGCCAGCAGCTTAGGCAGGGACCTCTCGAGCGGGAGAGAAGATACGCAGTATTTT.

The rearrangement links TRBV18 to TRBJ2-5, with D hard to call. V was pared by 0 bases and J by 5 bases, with 13 bases between. The CDR3 is 15 amino acids. From germline, CDR1 is KGHSH and CDR2 LQKENI. CDR3 in DNA: TGTGCCAGCTCACCACCGACCTTCTCCAGGGAGACCCAGTACTTC. This sequence encodes CASSPPTFSRETQYF.

This clone was detected only a few times. This chain links TRBV24-1 with TRBJ2-1; weak D call: TRBD1 (6 bases). This CDR3 contains 13 residues. V was clipped by 5 bases and J by 9 bases, with 13 bases between them. The germline V gene has CDR1 KGHDR and CDR2 SFDVKD. The CDR3, as DNA: TGTGCCACCAGTGGGGACATCTCTAGTGAGCAGTTCTTC. Amino acids: CATSGDISSEQFF.

The V and J genes are TRBV28 and TRBJ1-2, with 11 bases aligning to TRBD1. The germline CDR1 and CDR2 sequences are MDHEN and SYDVKM. The V segment lost 2 bases and the J segment 0 bases; nucleotides outside the gene matches: 23. The CDR3 is made up of 23 amino acids. The CDR3 DNA sequence: TGTGCCAGCAGTTTAGCTGGCTGGACAGGGGGCCTACGGGAAAGGGAAACTAACTATGGCTACACCTTC. This gives the protein CASSLAGWTGGLRERETNYGYTF.

This sequence joins TRBV25-1 and TRBJ2-1; 7 bases are a match to TRBD1. The CDR3 spans 15 residues. CDR1 is MGHDK and CDR2 is SYGVNS in the germline V gene. With 3 bases clipped from V and 9 bases from J, the junction kept 11 bases outside the gene matches. This CDR3 is CASSDAGQVNGEQFF. The CDR3 DNA reads as TGTGCCAGCAGTGATGCAGGACAGGTTAACGGTGAGCAGTTCTTC.

CDR3 sequence: CASRPLAGGNTGELFF. CDR3 coding DNA: TGTGCCAGCAGACCCCTAGCGGGAGGGAACACCGGGGAGCTGTTTTTT. This chain uses TRBV6-6 with TRBJ2-2; 11 nucleotides match TRBD2. This CDR3 is built from 16 residues. With 6 bases clipped from V and 1 base from J, the junction kept 4 bases outside the gene matches. The V gene's germline CDR1 is MNHNY and CDR2 SVGAGI (reference sequence).

This chain uses TRBV5-4 with TRBJ1-5; D is possibly TRBD1 (5 bases). The CDR3 extends over 13 amino acids. Trimming took off 4 bases at V and 9 bases at J, with 14 bases between the two ends. Germline CDR1 reads SGHNT; CDR2 reads YYREEE (reference sequence). As DNA, the CDR3 is TGTGCCAGCAGCCCCGGGCAGGGAAGGCCCCAGCATTTT. Residues: CASSPGQGRPQHF. Full variable domain (rest looked up from reference TRBV5-4 and TRBJ1-5): ETGVTQSPTHLIKTRGQQVTLRCSSQSGHNTVSWYQQALGQGPQFIFQYYREEENGRGNFPPRFSGLQFPNYSSELNVNALELDDSALYLCASSPGQGRPQHFGDGTRLSIL.

The V gene is TRBV4-2, the J gene TRBJ2-1; the match to TRBD2 covers 12 bases. V was pared by 3 bases and J by 7 bases, with 4 bases of the junction left unmatched. The V gene's germline CDR1 is LGHNA and CDR2 YNFKEQ. The CDR3 has 15 amino acids. The CDR3 DNA reads as TGTGCCAGCAGCCAGGGACTAGCGGGTGAGAATGAGCAGTTCTTC. This encodes CASSQGLAGENEQFF.

V is TRBV7-8 and J is TRBJ1-1; D not resolved. This CDR3 has 13 residues. V gave up 7 bases and J gave up 1 base, with 10 bases separating them. Germline CDR1 SGHVS, CDR2 FQNEAQ. The DNA of the CDR3 is TGTGCCAGCACCAAGAACAAGAACACTGAAGCTTTCTTT. Protein product: CASTKNKNTEAFF. Supplemented by reference TRBV7-8 and TRBJ1-1, the full variable domain reads GAGVSQSPRYKVAKRGQDVALRCDPISGHVSLFWYQQALGQGPEFLTYFQNEAQLDKSGLPSDRFFAERPEGSVSTLKIQRTQQEDSAVYLCASTKNKNTEAFFGQGTRLTVV.

The chain recombines TRBV19 with TRBJ1-3; maybe TRBD1 (6 bases). The CDR3 has 13 residues. V gave up 7 bases and J gave up 2 bases, with 9 bases separating them. Germline values: CDR1 LNHDA, CDR2 SQIVND (reference sequence). The CDR3 here is CASKNRAGNTIYF. The CDR3 nucleotides are TGTGCCAGTAAGAACAGGGCTGGAAACACCATATATTTT.